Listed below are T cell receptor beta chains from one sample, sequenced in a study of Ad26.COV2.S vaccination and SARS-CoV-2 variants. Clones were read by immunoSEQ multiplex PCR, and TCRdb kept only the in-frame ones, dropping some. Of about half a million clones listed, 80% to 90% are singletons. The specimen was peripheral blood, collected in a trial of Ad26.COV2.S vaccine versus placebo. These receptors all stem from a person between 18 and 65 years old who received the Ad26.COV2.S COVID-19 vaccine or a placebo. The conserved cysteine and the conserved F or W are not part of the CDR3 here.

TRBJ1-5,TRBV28,ASRRGQGSQPQH
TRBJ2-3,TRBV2,ASSLYTDTQY
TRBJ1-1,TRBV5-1,ASSPNPTGGANTEAF
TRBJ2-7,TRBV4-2,ASSQGGTLTYEQY
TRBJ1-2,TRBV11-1,ASSAHRGPDYGYT
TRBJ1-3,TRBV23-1,ASSQSGQEWSVPTIY
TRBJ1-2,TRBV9,ASSAGQGNYGYT
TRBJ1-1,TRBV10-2,ASSESVSVNTEAF
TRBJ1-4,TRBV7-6,ASSLDRGGGEKLF
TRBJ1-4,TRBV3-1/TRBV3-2,ASSPGGTGDEKLF
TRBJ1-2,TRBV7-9,ASSPDLWSGGYT
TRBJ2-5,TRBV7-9,ASSSSGSNRETQY
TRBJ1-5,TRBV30,AWSVGGYSNQPQH
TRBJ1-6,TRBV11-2,ASSLNTGTDYSPLH
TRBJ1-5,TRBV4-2,ASSQGLSNQPQH
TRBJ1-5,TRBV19,ASSIVREGPQH
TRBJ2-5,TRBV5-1,ASSLGSRQETQY
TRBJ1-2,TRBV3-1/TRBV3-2,ASSHSVDGYT
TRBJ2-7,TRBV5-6,ASSPIGVYTAYEQY
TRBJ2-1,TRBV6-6,ASSYSGGQNNEQF
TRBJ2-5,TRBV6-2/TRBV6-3,ASSRPGGGQETQY
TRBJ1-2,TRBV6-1,ASSEFPGQGNGYT
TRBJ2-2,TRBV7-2,ASSWVLIMNTGELF
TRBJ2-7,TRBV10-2,ATSAGPSYEQY
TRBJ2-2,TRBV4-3,ASSQVDSDTGELF
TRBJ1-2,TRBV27,ASSFGGANYGYT
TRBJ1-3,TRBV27,ASSPSFLGAGNTIY
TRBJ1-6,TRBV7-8,ASSRLRAGRNSPLH
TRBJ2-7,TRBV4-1,ASSQESGWTYEQY
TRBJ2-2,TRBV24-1,ATAGANTGELF
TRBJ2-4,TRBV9,ASSVEAKNIQY
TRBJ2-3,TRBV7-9,ASNLRETGTDTQY
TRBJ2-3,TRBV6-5,ASTPRTSGADTQY
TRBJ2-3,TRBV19,ASSIGTSGSTDTQY
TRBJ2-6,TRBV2,ASRFRGTGANVLT
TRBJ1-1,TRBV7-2,ASSLNWDSDTEAF
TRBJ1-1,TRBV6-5,ASSSGLPNTEAF
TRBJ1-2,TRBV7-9,ASSLGTANYGYT
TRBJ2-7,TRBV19,ASSPPYEQY
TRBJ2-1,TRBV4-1,ASSQLGLAGNEQF
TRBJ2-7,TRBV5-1,ASSALTGGSYEQY
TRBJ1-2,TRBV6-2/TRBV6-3,ASSSGQGTYGYT
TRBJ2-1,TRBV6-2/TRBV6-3,ASSYQQGINNEQF
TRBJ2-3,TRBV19,ASRTGRDTQY
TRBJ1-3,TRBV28,ASSSGTGAGNTIY
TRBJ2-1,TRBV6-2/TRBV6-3,ASSYGLAGGPYNEQF
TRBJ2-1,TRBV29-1,SVDRSRSTSGRNNEQF
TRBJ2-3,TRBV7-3,ASSLTGGMGADTQY
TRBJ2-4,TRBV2,AGSRTSGGNIQY
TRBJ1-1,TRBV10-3,AISERQGSPEAF
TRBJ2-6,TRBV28,ASSSERRSGANVLT
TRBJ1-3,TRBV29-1,SVERSGNTIY
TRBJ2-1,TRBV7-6,ASSLGTGGLNEQF
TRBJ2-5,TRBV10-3,AISAGRRETQY
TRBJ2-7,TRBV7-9,ASSRRDSPYEQY
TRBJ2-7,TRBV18,ASSPAGAYEQY
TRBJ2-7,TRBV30,AWNKGQGVAKTYYEQY
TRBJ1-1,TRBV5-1,ASSLVGWGGLNTEAF
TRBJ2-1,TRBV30,AWNRDTVYNEQF
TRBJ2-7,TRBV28,ASSHSGSVIEQY